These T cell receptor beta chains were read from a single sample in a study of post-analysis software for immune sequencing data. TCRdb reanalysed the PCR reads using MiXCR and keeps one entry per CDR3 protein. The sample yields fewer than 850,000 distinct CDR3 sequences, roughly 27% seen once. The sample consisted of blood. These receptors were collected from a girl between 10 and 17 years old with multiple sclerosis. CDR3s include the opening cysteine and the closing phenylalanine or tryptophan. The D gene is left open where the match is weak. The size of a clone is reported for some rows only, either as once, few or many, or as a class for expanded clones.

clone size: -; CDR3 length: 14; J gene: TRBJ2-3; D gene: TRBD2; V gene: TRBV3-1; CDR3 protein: CASSIASGGDTQYF; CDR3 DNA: TGTGCCAGTTCAATCGCTAGCGGGGGAGATACGCAGTATTTT
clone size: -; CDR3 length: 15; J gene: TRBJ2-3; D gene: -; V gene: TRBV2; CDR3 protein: CASSQGGVDRDTQYF; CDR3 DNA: TGTGCCAGCAGTCAAGGGGGGGTGGACAGGGATACGCAGTATTTT
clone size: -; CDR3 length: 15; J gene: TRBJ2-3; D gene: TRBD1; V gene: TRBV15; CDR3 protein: CATSRDQGATDPQYF; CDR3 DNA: TGTGCCACCAGCAGAGATCAGGGGGCCACAGATCCGCAGTATTTT
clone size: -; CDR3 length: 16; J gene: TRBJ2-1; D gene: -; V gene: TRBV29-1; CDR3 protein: CSVEDRWLSSYNEQFF; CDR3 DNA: TGCAGCGTTGAAGATCGGTGGCTGAGCTCCTACAATGAGCAGTTCTTC
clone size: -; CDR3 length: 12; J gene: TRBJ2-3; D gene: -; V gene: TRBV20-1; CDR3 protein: CSAEIAGDTQYF; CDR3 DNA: TGCAGTGCTGAGATTGCCGGTGATACGCAGTATTTT
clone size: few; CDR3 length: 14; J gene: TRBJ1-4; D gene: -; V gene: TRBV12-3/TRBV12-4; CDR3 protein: CASRIAIEGEKLFF; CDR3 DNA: TGTGCCAGCAGGATCGCGATCGAGGGGGAAAAACTGTTTTTT
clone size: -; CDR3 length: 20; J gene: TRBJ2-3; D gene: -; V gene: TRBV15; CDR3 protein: CATKPRASTPGQINTDTQYF; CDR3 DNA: TGTGCCACCAAACCGCGAGCATCAACTCCTGGACAGATAAACACAGATACGCAGTATTTT
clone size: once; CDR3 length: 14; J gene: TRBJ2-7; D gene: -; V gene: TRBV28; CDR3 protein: CASRLATVSYEQYF; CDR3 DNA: TGTGCCAGCAGGTTAGCTACGGTCTCCTACGAGCAGTACTTC
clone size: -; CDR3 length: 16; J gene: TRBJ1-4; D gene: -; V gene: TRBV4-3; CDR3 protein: CASSQSGLTTNEKLFF; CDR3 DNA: TGCGCCAGCAGTCAGAGTGGGTTGACAACTAATGAAAAACTGTTTTTT
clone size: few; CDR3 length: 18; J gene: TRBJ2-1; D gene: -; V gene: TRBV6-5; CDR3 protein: CASSSSGRPRGPYNEQFF; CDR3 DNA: TGTGCCAGCAGTTCGTCTGGGAGGCCGCGCGGCCCCTACAATGAGCAGTTCTTC
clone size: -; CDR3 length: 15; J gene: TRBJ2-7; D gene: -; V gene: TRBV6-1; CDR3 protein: CASSEGRGIPYEQYF; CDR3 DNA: TGTGCCAGCAGTGAAGGACGAGGGATCCCCTACGAGCAGTACTTC
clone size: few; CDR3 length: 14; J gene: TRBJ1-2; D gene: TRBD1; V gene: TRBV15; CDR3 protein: CATSRDRHGYGYTF; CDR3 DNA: TGTGCCACCAGCAGGGACAGGCACGGCTATGGCTACACCTTC
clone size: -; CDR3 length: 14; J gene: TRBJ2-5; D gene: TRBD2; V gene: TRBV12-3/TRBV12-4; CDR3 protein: CASTRLAGGETQYF; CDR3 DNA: TGTGCCAGCACCAGACTAGCCGGCGGAGAGACCCAGTACTTC
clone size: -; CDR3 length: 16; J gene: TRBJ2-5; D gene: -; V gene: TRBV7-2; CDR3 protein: CASSLRPPQVRETQYF; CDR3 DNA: TGTGCCAGCAGCCTACGGCCCCCCCAAGTGCGAGAGACCCAGTACTTC
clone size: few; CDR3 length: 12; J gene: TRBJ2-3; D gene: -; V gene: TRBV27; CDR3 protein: CASSPNSYTQYF; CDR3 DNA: TGTGCCAGCAGTCCCAATTCATATACGCAGTATTTT
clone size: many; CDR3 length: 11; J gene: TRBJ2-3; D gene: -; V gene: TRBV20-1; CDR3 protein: CSAAQRDTQYF; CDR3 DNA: TGCAGTGCAGCACAACGAGATACGCAGTATTTT
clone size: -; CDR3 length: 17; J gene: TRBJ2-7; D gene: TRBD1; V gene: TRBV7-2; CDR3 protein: CASSPRAGTGVSYEQYF; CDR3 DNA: TGTGCCAGCAGCCCCAGGGCGGGGACAGGGGTCTCCTACGAGCAGTACTTC
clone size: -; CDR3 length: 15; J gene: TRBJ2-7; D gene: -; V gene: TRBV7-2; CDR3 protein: CASSLVLGQRYEQYF; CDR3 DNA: TGTGCCAGCAGCTTAGTTCTCGGACAGCGATACGAGCAGTACTTC
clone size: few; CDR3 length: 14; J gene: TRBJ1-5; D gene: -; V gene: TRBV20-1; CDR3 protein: CSALILGFDQPQHF; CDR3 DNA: TGCAGTGCTCTAATCTTGGGGTTCGATCAGCCCCAGCATTTT
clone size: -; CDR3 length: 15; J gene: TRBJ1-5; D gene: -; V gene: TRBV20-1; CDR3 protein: CSARWTDPLRQPQHF; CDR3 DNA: TGCAGTGCCCGATGGACAGATCCCCTTCGACAGCCCCAGCATTTT
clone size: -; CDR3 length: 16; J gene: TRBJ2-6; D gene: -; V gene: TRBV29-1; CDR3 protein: CSVEGHSPSGANVLTF; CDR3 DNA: TGCAGCGTGGAGGGACACTCCCCCTCTGGGGCCAACGTCCTGACTTTC
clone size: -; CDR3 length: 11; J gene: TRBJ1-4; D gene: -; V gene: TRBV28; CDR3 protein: CASRNNEKLFF; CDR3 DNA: TGTGCCAGCAGAAATAATGAAAAACTGTTTTTT
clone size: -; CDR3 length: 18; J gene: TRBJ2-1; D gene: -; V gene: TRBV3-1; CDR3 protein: CASSLRMGGPSSYNEQFF; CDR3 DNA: TGTGCCAGCAGCCTCCGAATGGGGGGGCCGAGCTCCTACAATGAGCAGTTCTTC
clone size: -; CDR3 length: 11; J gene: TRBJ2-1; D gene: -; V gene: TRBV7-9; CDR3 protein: CSSSLTRGQFF; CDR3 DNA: TGTTCCAGCAGCTTAACGCGGGGGCAGTTCTTC
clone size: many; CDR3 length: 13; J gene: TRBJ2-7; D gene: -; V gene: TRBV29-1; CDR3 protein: CSVEGGPAYEQYF; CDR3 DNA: TGCAGCGTTGAGGGAGGACCAGCCTACGAGCAGTACTTC
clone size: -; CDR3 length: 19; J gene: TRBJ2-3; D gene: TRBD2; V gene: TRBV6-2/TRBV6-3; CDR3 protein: CASSYSRLAGGVYTDTQYF; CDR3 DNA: TGTGCCAGCAGTTACTCGAGGCTAGCGGGAGGTGTCTACACAGATACGCAGTATTTT
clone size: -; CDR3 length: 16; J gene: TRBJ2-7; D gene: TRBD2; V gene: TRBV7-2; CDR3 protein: CASSFGGRGPLREQYF; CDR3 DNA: TGTGCCAGCAGCTTCGGCGGGAGGGGCCCGTTACGAGAGCAGTACTTC
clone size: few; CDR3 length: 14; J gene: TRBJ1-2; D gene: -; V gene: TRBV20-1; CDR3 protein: CSAGPGGDNYGYTF; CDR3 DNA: TGCAGTGCTGGCCCAGGCGGGGACAACTATGGCTACACCTTC
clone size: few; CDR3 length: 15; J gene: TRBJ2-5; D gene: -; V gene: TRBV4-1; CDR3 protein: CASSQLGGLGETQYF; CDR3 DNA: TGCGCCAGCAGCCAGCTGGGGGGGCTAGGAGAGACCCAGTACTTC
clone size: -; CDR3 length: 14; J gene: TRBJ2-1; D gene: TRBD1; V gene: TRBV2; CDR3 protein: CASSRDRGDNGQFF; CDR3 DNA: TGTGCCAGCAGTCGGGACAGGGGGGACAATGGGCAGTTCTTC
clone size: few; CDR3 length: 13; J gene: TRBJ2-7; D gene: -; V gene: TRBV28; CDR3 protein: CASGAVDPPEQYF; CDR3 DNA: TGTGCCAGCGGAGCGGTCGACCCGCCCGAGCAGTACTTC
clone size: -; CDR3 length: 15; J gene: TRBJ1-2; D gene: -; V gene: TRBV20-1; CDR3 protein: CGVLSVSGANYGYTF; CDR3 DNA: TGCGGAGTACTTAGCGTGAGCGGAGCTAACTATGGCTACACCTTC
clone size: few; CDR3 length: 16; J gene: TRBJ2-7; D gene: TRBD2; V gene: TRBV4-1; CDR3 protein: CASSQEFPAGTYEQYF; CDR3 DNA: TGCGCCAGCAGCCAAGAGTTCCCAGCGGGAACCTACGAGCAGTACTTC
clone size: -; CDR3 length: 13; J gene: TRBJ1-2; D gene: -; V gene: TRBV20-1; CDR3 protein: CSAPPPRSYGYTF; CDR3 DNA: TGCAGTGCCCCCCCCCCGCGCAGCTATGGCTACACCTTC
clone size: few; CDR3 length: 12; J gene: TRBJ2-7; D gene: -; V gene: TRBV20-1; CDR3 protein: CSARGTVYEQYF; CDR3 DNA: TGCAGTGCTAGAGGGACAGTTTACGAGCAGTACTTC
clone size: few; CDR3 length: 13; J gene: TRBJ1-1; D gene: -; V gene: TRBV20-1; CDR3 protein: CSARGPGSTEAFF; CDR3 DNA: TGCAGTGCTAGAGGGCCCGGGTCCACTGAAGCTTTCTTT
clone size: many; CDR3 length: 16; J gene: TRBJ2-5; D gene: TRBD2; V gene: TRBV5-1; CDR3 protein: CASSWSQGGWQETQYF; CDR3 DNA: TGCGCCAGCAGCTGGAGTCAGGGAGGGTGGCAAGAGACCCAGTACTTC
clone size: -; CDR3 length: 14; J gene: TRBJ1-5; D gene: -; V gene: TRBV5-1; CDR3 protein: CASSSRVGGQPQHF; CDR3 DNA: TGCGCCAGCAGCTCCAGGGTAGGTGGCCAGCCCCAGCATTTT
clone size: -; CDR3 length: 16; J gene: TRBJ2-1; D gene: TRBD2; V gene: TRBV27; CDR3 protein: CASSKPGLAPGNEQFF; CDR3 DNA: TGTGCCAGCAGTAAGCCGGGACTAGCGCCAGGGAATGAGCAGTTCTTC
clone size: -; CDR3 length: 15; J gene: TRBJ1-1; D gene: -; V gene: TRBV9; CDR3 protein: CASSQVGGARTEAFF; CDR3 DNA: TGTGCCAGCAGCCAGGTCGGAGGGGCGCGGACTGAAGCTTTCTTT
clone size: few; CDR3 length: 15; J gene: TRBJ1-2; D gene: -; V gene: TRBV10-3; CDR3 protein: CAISDQRGQGYGYTF; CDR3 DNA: TGTGCCATCAGTGACCAACGGGGCCAGGGCTATGGCTACACCTTC
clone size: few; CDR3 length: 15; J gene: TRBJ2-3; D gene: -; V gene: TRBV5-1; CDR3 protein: CASSLELRGTDTQYF; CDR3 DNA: TGCGCCAGCAGCTTGGAGTTGCGGGGCACAGATACGCAGTATTTT
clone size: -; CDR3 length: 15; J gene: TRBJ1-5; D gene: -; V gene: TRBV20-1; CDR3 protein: CSARETGTSNQPQHF; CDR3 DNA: TGCAGTGCTAGAGAAACAGGTACAAGCAATCAGCCCCAGCATTTT